The clone carrying this TCR beta chain was seen more than once but under ten times. What it binds is not known. V shed 5 bases, J shed 9 bases, and the junction held 6 bases outside the gene matches. The CDR3 contains 14 residues. Germline V CDR1 and CDR2: SEHNR, FQNEAQ (reference sequence). This specimen belongs to a study of blood T cell dynamics during melanoma immunotherapy. Study-wide background: Patients with metastatic melanoma got pembrolizumab or nivolumab-ipilimumab as first-line care.

Time point denoted: pre-treatment baseline. Samples come from before therapy and from week 3 after the first blockade cycle. Findings and caveats of the study: It remained unknown if the driving T cell clones were melanoma-specific.

Here immunoSEQ multiplex PCR was the method, and the copy in TCRdb shows in-frame clones only, minus some. In the table there are around 14,000 clones, around 85% of which are singletons. This TCR was recovered from a human donor with melanoma. J is TRBJ1-6 and V is TRBV7-9; TRBD1 agrees at 8 bases. This specimen consisted of blood, obtained from a patient treated with checkpoint blockade. In DNA, the CDR3 is TGTGCCAGCAGCCCGACAGGGGAGAGTTCACCCCTCCACTTT. It yields the protein CASSPTGESSPLHF.